The 4 T cell receptor beta chains listed next were all sequenced from one sample in a study of CD8+CD57+ T cells in acquired aplastic anemia. Researchers used genomic DNA as the template to profile TCR beta VDJ and CDR3. TCRdb re-analysed the reads in MiXCR, keeping a single row per CDR3 protein. The profile shows 150,000 or so distinct CDR3 sequences, 45% to 50% of them singletons. Individuals selected for sequencing had exhibited CD8+CD57+ cell expansion on flow cytometry. Sequences were obtained from sorted CD4+, CD8+, or CD8+CD57+ T cells (not recorded which) from PBMCs. These receptors came from a human donor with aplastic anemia.

The chain joins TRBV11-1 to TRBJ2-5; 9 nucleotides line up with TRBD1. The CDR3 loop spans 17 amino acids. J lost 1 base, V lost 0 bases, and 6 bases had no gene match. CDR1 and CDR2 from the germline V gene are SGHAT and FQDESV (reference sequence). CDR3 region: CASSLADRGMLQETQYF. CDR3 bases: TGTGCCAGCAGCTTAGCCGACAGGGGGATGCTCCAAGAGACCCAGTACTTC.

Points on this clonotype: Possible read error: a much larger clone is one base away. Since no conserved phenylalanine or tryptophan closes the CDR3, a read error is the likely cause. This rearrangement joins TRBV10-2 to TRBJ1-1; D unclear. Germline-derived CDR1 and CDR2 are WSHSY and SAAADI. The germline V and J ends were trimmed by 6 bases and 4 bases, with 6 bases remaining between them. There are 11 residues in the CDR3. The CDR3 protein is CASSLATEAFL. In nucleotides, the CDR3 is TGCGCCAGCAGCTTAGCCACTGAAGCTTTCCTT.

This clonotype was detected a few times. CDR3 sequence reads: CASRIRGSGDGSYEQYF. The CDR3, as DNA: TGTGCCAGCAGGATCCGGGGTAGCGGGGACGGCTCCTACGAGCAGTACTTC. The rearrangement uses TRBV11-2 and TRBJ2-7, with TRBD2 identical over 8 bases. Germline trimming cut 6 bases from V and 0 bases from J; bases unmatched to any gene: 13. The length of the CDR3 is 17 residues. Germline-derived CDR1 and CDR2 are SGHAT and FQNNGV.

DNA of the CDR3: TGTGCCAGCAGCGTAGGGGTCAGGGGGATCACCTTC. Residues: CASSVGVRGITF. The rearrangement joins TRBV9 to TRBJ1-2, with 7 bases matching TRBD1. CDR1 is SGDLS and CDR2 is YYNGEE in the germline V gene. Losses at the gene ends were 0 bases for V and 13 bases for J; bases not matched to a gene: 6. The CDR3 extends over 12 amino acids.